This is a list of T cell receptor beta chains from one sample in a study of T cells after posttransplantation cyclophosphamide. Data came from immunoSEQ multiplex PCR; TCRdb stores just in-frame clones and leaves some out. The sample holds tens of thousands of clones, and no clone turns up only once. Sequences were obtained from PBMCs. The origin of the receptors is a woman aged 55-70 years in good health, CMV-negative, and a related stem cell transplant donor. Each CDR3 is given with its conserved first and last residue. A D gene is named only where the DNA matches it firmly. The size field reads how often the clone was seen (once, few, many) or a class if it is expanded.

abundance	d_gene	v_gene	j_gene	CDR3nt	CDR3aa
many	TRBD2	TRBV12-5	TRBJ2-2	TGTGCTAGTGCCCCCGGGGGGGGGCGCGCCGGGGAGCTGTTTTTT	CASAPGGGRAGELFF
many	.	TRBV6-1	TRBJ2-7	TGTGCCAGCAGTGAAGCTCCTGGCCTTTTCTACGAGCAGTACTTC	CASSEAPGLFYEQYF
many	TRBD1	TRBV25-1	TRBJ1-1	TGTGCCAGCAGTCCCCGGACAGGGGGAAACACTGAAGCTTTCTTT	CASSPRTGGNTEAFF
many	.	TRBV21-1	TRBJ2-7	TGTGCCAGCAGCACTAGGCTGAACTACGAGCAGTACTTC	CASSTRLNYEQYF
few	.	TRBV2	TRBJ2-7	TGTGCCAGCAGGACCCAGGCCTACGAGCAGTACTTC	CASRTQAYEQYF
many	TRBD2	TRBV10-3	TRBJ2-1	TGTGCCATCAGACCGACTAGCGGGAGATACAATGAGCAGTTCTTC	CAIRPTSGRYNEQFF
many	TRBD1	TRBV4-2	TRBJ2-1	TGTGCCAGCAGCCAATCCCGGGACAGTGAGCAGTTCTTC	CASSQSRDSEQFF
many	TRBD2	TRBV18	TRBJ2-7	TGTGCCAGCTCACCACCGGCGGGGGGCTACGAGCAGTACTTC	CASSPPAGGYEQYF
many	TRBD1	TRBV4-1	TRBJ1-2	TGCGCCAGCAGCCAAGATCGGGGGACAGGGTTTGGCTACACCTTC	CASSQDRGTGFGYTF
many	TRBD1	TRBV10-3	TRBJ2-1	TGTGCCATCAGGCCCTCCGGGACAGGGAACAATGAGCAGTTCTTC	CAIRPSGTGNNEQFF
many	TRBD1	TRBV10-3	TRBJ1-1	TGTGCCATCAAGACTAGGACAGGGGGAACTGAAGCTTTCTTT	CAIKTRTGGTEAFF
many	.	TRBV6-1	TRBJ1-3	TGTGCCAGCAGTGAACCTTCTCGTTCTGGAAACACCATATATTTT	CASSEPSRSGNTIYF
many	TRBD1	TRBV18	TRBJ2-1	TGTGCCAGCTCACCGACCTCACCGGACAGGGTTGCCTACAATGAGCAGTTCTTC	CASSPTSPDRVAYNEQFF
many	.	TRBV6-6	TRBJ2-5	TGTGCCAGCAGCCCTACTAGCAACCAAGAGACCCAGTACTTC	CASSPTSNQETQYF
many	TRBD1	TRBV5-1	TRBJ1-5	TGCGCCAGCAGCTTATGGCCAGGGGGTAGCAATCAGCCCCAGCATTTT	CASSLWPGGSNQPQHF
many	TRBD2	TRBV2	TRBJ2-2	TGTGCCAGCAGCCCGGGGGGGACTGGGGAGCTGTTTTTT	CASSPGGTGELFF
many	.	TRBV2	TRBJ1-5	TGTGCCAGCAGTTCAGGGCTGGGCAATCAGCCCCAGCATTTT	CASSSGLGNQPQHF
many	TRBD2	TRBV6-1	TRBJ2-1	TGTGCCAGCAGTGCCATCCATGGTCTAGCGGGGGGTGGAGAGCAGTTCTTC	CASSAIHGLAGGGEQFF